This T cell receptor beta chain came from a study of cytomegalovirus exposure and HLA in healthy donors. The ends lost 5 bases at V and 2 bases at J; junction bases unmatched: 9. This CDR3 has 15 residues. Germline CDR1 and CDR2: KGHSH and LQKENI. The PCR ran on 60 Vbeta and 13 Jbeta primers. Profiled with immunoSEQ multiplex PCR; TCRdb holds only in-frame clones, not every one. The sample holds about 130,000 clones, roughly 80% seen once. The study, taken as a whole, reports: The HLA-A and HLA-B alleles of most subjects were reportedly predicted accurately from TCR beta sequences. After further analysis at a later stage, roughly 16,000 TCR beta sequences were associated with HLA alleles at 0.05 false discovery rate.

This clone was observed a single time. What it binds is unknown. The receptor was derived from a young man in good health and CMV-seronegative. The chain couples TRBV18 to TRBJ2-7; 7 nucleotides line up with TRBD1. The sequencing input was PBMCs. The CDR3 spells CASSIDRVIAYEQYF. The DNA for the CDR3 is TGTGCCAGCTCAATCGACAGGGTAATCGCCTACGAGCAGTACTTC.